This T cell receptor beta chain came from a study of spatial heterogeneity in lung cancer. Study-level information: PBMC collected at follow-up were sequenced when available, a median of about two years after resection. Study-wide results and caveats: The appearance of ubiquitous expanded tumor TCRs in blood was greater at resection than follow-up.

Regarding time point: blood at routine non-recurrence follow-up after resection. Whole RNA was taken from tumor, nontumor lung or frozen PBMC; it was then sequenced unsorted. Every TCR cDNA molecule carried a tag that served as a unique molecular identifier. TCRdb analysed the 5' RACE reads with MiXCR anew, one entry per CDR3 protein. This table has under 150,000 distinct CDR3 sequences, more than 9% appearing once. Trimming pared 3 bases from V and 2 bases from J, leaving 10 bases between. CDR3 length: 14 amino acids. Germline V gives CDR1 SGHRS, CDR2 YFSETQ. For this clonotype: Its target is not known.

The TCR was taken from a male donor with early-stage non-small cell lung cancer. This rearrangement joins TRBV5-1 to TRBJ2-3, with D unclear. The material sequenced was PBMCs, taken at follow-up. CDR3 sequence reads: CASSSEGFTDTQYF. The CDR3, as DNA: TGCGCCAGCAGCTCGGAAGGGTTCACAGATACGCAGTATTTT.